Below are 21 T cell receptor beta chains sequenced from a single sample in a study of diagnostic markers for celiac disease. TCRdb reprocessed the reads and stores each CDR3 protein as one record, lacking DNA. The sample's table shows approximately 7,500 distinct CDR3 sequences. Sequenced input: either unsorted cells or a sorted T cell fraction (not recorded which). The receptors shown here come from a human donor. This table probably holds off-target reads from a library built for another chain.

This clonotype shows up as large by frequency. The V call is TRBV7-9, the J call TRBJ1-3. Per germline, CDR1 SEHNR and CDR2 FQNEAQ (reference sequence). This CDR3 region has 16 residues. The CDR3 region is CASSSPGLVSGNTIYF.

By frequency, this clonotype is medium-sized. The rearrangement uses TRBV7-8 and TRBJ1-3; TCRdb's assignment of TRBD1 cannot be checked, as there is no DNA. CDR1 SGHVS and CDR2 FQNEAQ come from the germline V gene. This CDR3 has 15 amino acids. The CDR3 spells CASSLSGQTGNTIYF.

The V and J genes are TRBV6-5 and TRBJ1-1; no DNA is available, so the TRBD1 call from TCRdb remains unchecked. CDR3 length: 14 residues. Germline CDR1 reads MNHEY; CDR2 reads SVGAGI. The CDR3 reads CASRPTGRNTEAFF.

The chain is built from TRBV7-9 and TRBJ2-5; TCRdb outputs TRBD1, but without DNA this stays unchecked. The CDR3 covers 17 residues. Germline-derived CDR1 and CDR2 are SEHNR and FQNEAQ (reference sequence). CDR3 sequence: CASSRTRKTGGQETQYF.

The chain joins TRBV29-1 to TRBJ1-1; TCRdb reports TRBD1, a call that lacks DNA to check it against. The germline V gene encodes CDR1 SQVTM and CDR2 ANQGSEA. The CDR3 covers 14 residues. CDR3 sequence: CSAVGQVKNTEAFF.

This chain connects TRBV5-1 to TRBJ2-3; the TCRdb D gene call, TRBD1, has no DNA to confirm it. The germline CDR1 and CDR2 sequences are SGHRS and YFSETQ. The CDR3 contains 14 residues. The CDR3 spells CASSINTGTDTQYF.

This clonotype registers medium-sized by frequency. The chain couples TRBV2 to TRBJ1-2. This CDR3 comprises 12 residues. In germline, CDR1 is SNHLY, CDR2 FYNNEI. CDR3 sequence reads: CASAEGAYGYTF. The variable domain in full, with the rest retrieved from reference TRBV2 and TRBJ1-2, is EPEVTQTPSHQVTQMGQEVILRCVPISNHLYFYWYRQILGQKVEFLVSFYNNEISEKSEIFDDQFSVERPDGSNFTLKIRSTKLEDSAMYFCASAEGAYGYTFGSGTRLTVV.

By frequency, this clonotype is medium-sized. The V call is TRBV27, the J call TRBJ2-3; TCRdb returns TRBD2, unconfirmable since there is no DNA. Germline CDR1 and CDR2: MNHEY and SMNVEV (reference sequence). The CDR3 spans 15 residues. The CDR3 sequence: CASSLVASGTDTQYF.

V usage is TRBV5-6 and J usage is TRBJ2-3. CDR1 SGHDT and CDR2 YYEEEE come from the germline V gene. CDR3 length equals 12 residues. The CDR3 loop reads CASSQDVGTQYF.

The J gene is TRBJ2-3, the V gene TRBV7-8; absent DNA, TCRdb's TRBD2 call cannot be checked. CDR1 is SGHVS, CDR2 FQNEAQ, per germline. This CDR3 region has 15 residues. The CDR3 here is CASSFGTGIADTQYF.

This sequence joins TRBV5-1 and TRBJ2-3; TCRdb's D call, TRBD2, is unchecked because there is no DNA. CDR1 is SGHRS and CDR2 is YFSETQ in the germline V gene. There are 15 residues in the CDR3. The CDR3 is CASSLSATLGDTQYF.

By frequency, this clonotype is medium-sized. This chain links TRBV12-3 or TRBV12-4 with TRBJ2-2; the D call of TRBD2 rests on TCRdb alone, since no DNA is present to check it. The CDR3 loop spans 16 amino acids. The CDR3: CASSLNSGGASGELFF.

J is TRBJ2-3 and V is TRBV5-1; TCRdb designates TRBD2, a call that cannot be tested without DNA. Per germline, CDR1 SGHRS and CDR2 YFSETQ. The CDR3 runs 14 residues. The CDR3 reads CASHPPEETDTQYF.

This clonotype ranks as medium-sized (0.01 to 0.1%) in terms of frequency. The chain uses TRBV20-1 and TRBJ2-2; TCRdb returns TRBD2, unconfirmable since there is no DNA. The V gene's germline CDR1 is DFQATT and CDR2 SNEGSKA (reference sequence). The CDR3 is made up of 12 amino acids. The CDR3 reads CSARAGPGELFF.

The genes are TRBV6-2 or TRBV6-3 and TRBJ2-7. CDR1 is MNHEY and CDR2 is SVGEGT in the germline V gene. There are 14 residues in the CDR3. CDR3 in amino acids: CASSYVSGYYEQYF.

V usage is TRBV28 and J usage is TRBJ2-1. This CDR3 is built from 12 residues. Germline V gene data show CDR1 as MDHEN and CDR2 as SYDVKM. The CDR3 loop reads CASNLSHNEQFF.

J is TRBJ2-4 and V is TRBV5-1; TCRdb's D call of TRBD1 is untestable without DNA. Germline V gives CDR1 SGHRS, CDR2 YFSETQ. This CDR3 is 13 amino acids long. The CDR3 loop reads CASSLRQGNIQYF.

The rearrangement uses TRBV5-1 and TRBJ2-1; as DNA is missing, the TRBD2 call by TCRdb cannot be tested. The germline CDR1 and CDR2 sequences are SGHRS and YFSETQ. This CDR3 region has 16 residues. This CDR3 reads CASSYLAGGAVNEQFF.

V gene TRBV29-1 combines with J gene TRBJ2-5; TCRdb gives TRBD2 as the D gene, but with no DNA this cannot be confirmed. Germline V CDR1 and CDR2: SQVTM, ANQGSEA. The CDR3 has 13 residues. CDR3 amino acids: CSVQKTAGGTQYF. Using reference TRBV29-1 and TRBJ2-5 for the parts outside the CDR3, the full variable domain is SAVISQKPSRDICQRGTSLTIQCQVDSQVTMMFWYRQQPGQSLTLIATANQGSEATYESGFVIDKFPISRPNLTFSTLTVSNMSPEDSSIYLCSVQKTAGGTQYFGPGTRLLVL.

The chain recombines TRBV6-5 with TRBJ2-2; the D call from TCRdb, TRBD2, cannot be confirmed without DNA. CDR1 and CDR2 from the germline V gene are MNHEY and SVGAGI. The CDR3 is 17 residues long. The CDR3 sequence is CASTYYHLASFGGELFF.

The chain joins TRBV5-1 to TRBJ1-6. Germline CDR1 reads SGHRS; CDR2 reads YFSETQ. This CDR3 has 15 residues. The CDR3 sequence is CASSLNDGDNSPLHF.